Listed below are T cell receptor beta chains from one sample, sequenced in a study of blood T cell repertoires in COVID-19. Measured with immunoSEQ multiplex PCR; TCRdb has only the in-frame clones, and not every one. The data show some 80,000 clones, approximately 80% seen once. Sequenced: peripheral blood. All receptors come from a woman aged 40 to 50 with active or convalescent COVID-19. Both conserved end residues are part of each CDR3. D genes are given only for firm matches. The size of a clone is reported for some rows only, either as once, few or many, or as a class for expanded clones.

D gene	J gene	clone size	V gene	CDR3 DNA	CDR3 protein
TRBD1	TRBJ1-4	NA	TRBV28	TGTGCCAGCAAGGACAGGACCTACGAAAAACTGTTTTTT	CASKDRTYEKLFF
NA	TRBJ2-7	NA	TRBV6-5	TGTGCCAGCAGGGGGTCCGACAGGCGCGAGCAGTACTTC	CASRGSDRREQYF
NA	TRBJ2-5	once	TRBV7-2	TGTGCCAGCAGCCCCGTCCCTGCCGACCGGGGTGGGACCCAGTACTTC	CASSPVPADRGGTQYF
NA	TRBJ2-7	NA	TRBV11-1	TGTGCCAGCAGCCCCTCGGAGCTTCTATCGGCCTACGAGCAGTACTTC	CASSPSELLSAYEQYF
TRBD2	TRBJ2-3	NA	TRBV7-3	TGTGCCAGCAGCTTAAATTGGCGGGAGGGTCCAGATACGCAGTATTTT	CASSLNWREGPDTQYF
NA	TRBJ2-3	NA	TRBV11-3	TGTGCCAGCAGCTTAGCTCCCACAGATACGCAGTATTTT	CASSLAPTDTQYF
TRBD2	TRBJ2-7	NA	TRBV4-3	TGCGCCAGCAGCCAAGATCGGGGGGAGGCGGGAGTGGGCTACGAGCAGTACTTC	CASSQDRGEAGVGYEQYF
NA	TRBJ1-5	NA	TRBV2	TGTGCCAGCAGTTTGGCCGACAATCAGCCCCAGCATTTT	CASSLADNQPQHF
NA	TRBJ1-2	NA	TRBV2	TGTGCCAGCAGTGGCGGGATTAACTATGGCTACACCTTC	CASSGGINYGYTF
TRBD1	TRBJ1-5	NA	TRBV19	TGTGCCAGTAGTGTCGACAGGGGAGATCAGCCCCAGCATTTT	CASSVDRGDQPQHF
TRBD1	TRBJ1-2	few	TRBV19	TGTGCCAGTAGAACCTCCGGGACAGGGGTTGGCTACACCTTC	CASRTSGTGVGYTF
NA	TRBJ1-5	NA	TRBV15	TGTGCCACCAGCAGAGATTTACAGCAATATAGCAATCAGCCCCAGCATTTT	CATSRDLQQYSNQPQHF
TRBD2	TRBJ2-7	NA	TRBV11-2	TGTGCCAGCAGCTCCACTAGCGGATTCTCCTACGAGCAGTACTTC	CASSSTSGFSYEQYF
NA	TRBJ1-1	NA	TRBV5-5	TGTGCCAGCAGCTTGGCCCCGACACCGTACACTGAAGCTTTCTTT	CASSLAPTPYTEAFF
TRBD2	TRBJ2-7	NA	TRBV28	TGTGCCAGCAGGGGGACTAGCGGGGGCCTAACCTACGAGCAGTACTTC	CASRGTSGGLTYEQYF
TRBD1	TRBJ2-2	NA	TRBV18	TGTGCCAGCTCACCGGGACAGGGGGCGAGTACCGGGGAGCTGTTTTTT	CASSPGQGASTGELFF
NA	TRBJ1-3	NA	TRBV29-1	TGCAGCGTTGTGGGCACGAGCTCTGGAAACACCATATATTTT	CSVVGTSSGNTIYF
TRBD1	TRBJ2-1	once	TRBV24-1	TGTGCCACCAGTGATCGCAAACAGGGGGCGCCAGATGAGCAGTTCTTC	CATSDRKQGAPDEQFF
TRBD1	TRBJ1-1	NA	TRBV15	TGTGCCACCAGCAGAGCCTCCGGACAGGGAGGAACTGAAGCTTTCTTT	CATSRASGQGGTEAFF
TRBD1	TRBJ2-5	NA	TRBV12-3/TRBV12-4	TGTGCCAGCAGACAGGGGGAAGAGACCCAGTACTTC	CASRQGEETQYF
TRBD2	TRBJ2-1	NA	TRBV5-4	TGTGCCAGCAGCCCTAGCGGGGGGGTCTCCTACAATGAGCAGTTCTTC	CASSPSGGVSYNEQFF
NA	TRBJ1-3	NA	TRBV5-1	TGCGCCAGCAGCCCCGACAGTTACTCTGGAAACACCATATATTTT	CASSPDSYSGNTIYF
NA	TRBJ2-7	NA	TRBV5-1	TGCGCCAGCAGCTTTGGTGTTGGGGGGAACTCCTACGAGCAGTACTTC	CASSFGVGGNSYEQYF
NA	TRBJ1-5	NA	TRBV4-1	TGCGCCAGCAGCCAATTGCCGACAGGAGTCTATCAGCCCCAGCATTTT	CASSQLPTGVYQPQHF
NA	TRBJ2-7	NA	TRBV18	TGTGCCAGCTCACCTCAGACAGGGGAGGGGACCTACGAGCAGTACTTC	CASSPQTGEGTYEQYF
TRBD1	TRBJ1-5	few	TRBV30	TGTGCCTGGATGGACAGGTTTGGCAATCAGCCCCAGCATTTT	CAWMDRFGNQPQHF
TRBD1	TRBJ1-2	NA	TRBV28	TGTGCCAGCACCATTCAGACAGGGCCCTATGGCTACACCTTC	CASTIQTGPYGYTF
TRBD1	TRBJ2-2	NA	TRBV6-5	TGTGCCAGCACCGCATGGGACAGGGGCACCGGGGAGCTGTTTTTT	CASTAWDRGTGELFF
NA	TRBJ2-2	NA	TRBV24-1	TGTGCCACCAGTGATATGAGGGTTTTTAACACCGGGGAGCTGTTTTTT	CATSDMRVFNTGELFF
NA	TRBJ1-5	NA	TRBV7-2	TGTGCCAGCAGCTTAGAAACAGGGCGCAATCAGCCCCAGCATTTT	CASSLETGRNQPQHF
NA	TRBJ1-4	NA	TRBV11-2	TGTGCCAGCAGCCCCGGAGGGGATGAAAAACTGTTTTTT	CASSPGGDEKLFF
NA	TRBJ2-3	NA	TRBV27	TGTGCCAGCAGTTTCGCGGGCTACCGGGAAGATACGCAGTATTTT	CASSFAGYREDTQYF
TRBD1	TRBJ2-7	NA	TRBV4-2	TGTGCCAGCAGCCAAGACCTGGGGACAGTCCTCTACGAGCAGTACTTC	CASSQDLGTVLYEQYF
NA	TRBJ2-1	NA	TRBV28	TGTGCCAGCAGTTTATCTGGGAGAGGTAATGAGCAGTTCTTC	CASSLSGRGNEQFF
NA	TRBJ1-4	NA	TRBV7-2	TGTGCCAGCAGCCCCCAAGGTGGGAGCGGAGAAAAACTGTTTTTT	CASSPQGGSGEKLFF
TRBD2	TRBJ2-3	NA	TRBV10-3	TGTGCCATCAGTGGGGCTAGCGGGAGCTCTGGCACAGATACGCAGTATTTT	CAISGASGSSGTDTQYF
TRBD1	TRBJ1-2	NA	TRBV7-9	TGTGCCAGCAGTCTCTCACAGGGGGTCCTCTCGGGTGGCTACACCTTC	CASSLSQGVLSGGYTF
NA	TRBJ2-7	NA	TRBV27	TGTGCCAGCAGTTTACTGGCAGCCGACTCTAACGAGCAGTACTTC	CASSLLAADSNEQYF
TRBD2	TRBJ2-1	once	TRBV11-3	TGTGCCAGCAGCCCAGACGGGCCAGCGGGAGGGCCCTACAATGAGCAGTTCTTC	CASSPDGPAGGPYNEQFF
TRBD2	TRBJ2-1	NA	TRBV12-5	TGTGCTAGTGGACTTGCCGGGACTAGCATCCATGAGCAGTTCTTC	CASGLAGTSIHEQFF
NA	TRBJ1-5	NA	TRBV9	TGTGCCAGCAGCGCACAGGGCTCGGGCAATCAGCCCCAGCATTTT	CASSAQGSGNQPQHF
NA	TRBJ1-2	once	TRBV24-1	TGTGCCACCAAGGGGGAGTCGGCCGGCTACACCTTC	CATKGESAGYTF
NA	TRBJ1-6	NA	TRBV30	TGTGCCACCGCACACTCCTATAATTCACCCCTCCACTTT	CATAHSYNSPLHF
NA	TRBJ1-1	NA	TRBV6-2/TRBV6-3	TGTGCCAGCAGTGGACAACTTCAGTATACTGAAGCTTTCTTT	CASSGQLQYTEAFF
NA	TRBJ2-5	once	TRBV5-1	TGCGCCAGCAGCTTGGCGGGACTTGGGGTGGTAGAGACCCAGTACTTC	CASSLAGLGVVETQYF
NA	TRBJ2-1	NA	TRBV4-2	TGTGCCAGCAGCCAAGAGCTCAGCGGATACAATGAGCAGTTCTTC	CASSQELSGYNEQFF
NA	TRBJ1-1	NA	TRBV19	TGTGCCAGTAGTCTGAGCGGGTGGCGCATGAACACTGAAGCTTTCTTT	CASSLSGWRMNTEAFF
NA	TRBJ2-3	NA	TRBV5-1	TGCGCCAGCAGCTTTGCGGGCCTCACAGATACGCAGTATTTT	CASSFAGLTDTQYF
TRBD2	TRBJ2-1	NA	TRBV6-1	TGTGCCAGCAGTGACCCGGGAGGCGAGCAGTTCTTC	CASSDPGGEQFF
NA	TRBJ2-7	NA	TRBV28	TGTGCCAGCAGTTTCCCCCGGACGGGGGTCTACGAGCAGTACTTC	CASSFPRTGVYEQYF
TRBD1	TRBJ2-4	NA	TRBV5-6	TGTGCCAGCAGACCTCAGGGGGCGGACATTCAGTACTTC	CASRPQGADIQYF
NA	TRBJ1-1	NA	TRBV28	TGTGCCAGCAGTTTCGGGGACACTGAAGCTTTCTTT	CASSFGDTEAFF
NA	TRBJ1-6	NA	TRBV2	TGTGCCAGCAGTAGACAGCGATTCCCCCTCCACTTT	CASSRQRFPLHF
NA	TRBJ1-2	NA	TRBV27	TGTGCCAGCAGTCCCGCCCCAACGAGCGGCTACACCTTC	CASSPAPTSGYTF
NA	TRBJ2-7	NA	TRBV7-2	TGTGCCAGCAGCTTCGTTAACAGCTACGAGCAGTACTTC	CASSFVNSYEQYF